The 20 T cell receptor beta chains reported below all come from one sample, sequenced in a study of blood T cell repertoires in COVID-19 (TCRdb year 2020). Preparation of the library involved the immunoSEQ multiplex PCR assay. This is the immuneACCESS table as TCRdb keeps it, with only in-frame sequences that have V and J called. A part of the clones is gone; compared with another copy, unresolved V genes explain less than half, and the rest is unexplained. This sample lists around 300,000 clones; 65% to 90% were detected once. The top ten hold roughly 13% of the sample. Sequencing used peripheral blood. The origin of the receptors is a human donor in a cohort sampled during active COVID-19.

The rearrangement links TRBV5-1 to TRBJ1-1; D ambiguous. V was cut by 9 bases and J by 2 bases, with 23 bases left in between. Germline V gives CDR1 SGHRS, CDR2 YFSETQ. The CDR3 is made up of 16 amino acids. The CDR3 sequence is CATYTIPGVGNTEAFF. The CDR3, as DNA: TGCGCCACCTACACCATCCCCGGGGTCGGAAACACTGAAGCTTTCTTT.

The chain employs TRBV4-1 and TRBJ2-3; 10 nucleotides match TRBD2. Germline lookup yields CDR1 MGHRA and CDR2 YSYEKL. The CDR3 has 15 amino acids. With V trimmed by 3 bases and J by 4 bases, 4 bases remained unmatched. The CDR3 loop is CASSHGTSVPDTQYF. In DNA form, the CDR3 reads TGCGCCAGCAGCCACGGGACTAGCGTTCCAGATACGCAGTATTTT.

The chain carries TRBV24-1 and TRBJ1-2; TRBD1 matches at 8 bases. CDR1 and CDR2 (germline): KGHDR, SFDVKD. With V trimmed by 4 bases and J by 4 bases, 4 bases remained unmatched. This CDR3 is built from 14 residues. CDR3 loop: CATSDRDRTYGYTF. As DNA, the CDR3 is TGTGCCACCAGTGACCGGGACAGGACCTATGGCTACACCTTC.

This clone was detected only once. CDR3 amino acids: CASSPSGSVAAHEQFF. The DNA of the CDR3 is TGTGCCAGCAGCCCTAGCGGGAGTGTAGCTGCGCATGAGCAGTTCTTC. The chain joins TRBV5-4 to TRBJ2-1; TRBD2 matches at 10 bases. Germline V gene lookup returns CDR1 SGHNT and CDR2 YYREEE (reference sequence). J gave up 8 bases and V 4 bases, and 12 bases lay outside the gene matches. The CDR3 contains 16 residues.

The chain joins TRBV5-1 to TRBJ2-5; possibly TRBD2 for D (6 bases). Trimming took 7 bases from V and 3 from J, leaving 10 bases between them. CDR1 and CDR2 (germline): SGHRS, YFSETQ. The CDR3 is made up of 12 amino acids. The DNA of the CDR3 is TGCGCCAGCCGGGACTGGAAAGAGACCCAGTACTTC. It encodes CASRDWKETQYF.

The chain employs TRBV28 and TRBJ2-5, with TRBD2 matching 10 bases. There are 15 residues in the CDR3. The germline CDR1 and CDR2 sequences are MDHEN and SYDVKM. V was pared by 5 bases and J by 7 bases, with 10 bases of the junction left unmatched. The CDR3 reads CASSPLLAGVGTQYF. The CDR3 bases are TGTGCCAGCAGTCCTCTGCTAGCGGGAGTGGGGACCCAGTACTTC.

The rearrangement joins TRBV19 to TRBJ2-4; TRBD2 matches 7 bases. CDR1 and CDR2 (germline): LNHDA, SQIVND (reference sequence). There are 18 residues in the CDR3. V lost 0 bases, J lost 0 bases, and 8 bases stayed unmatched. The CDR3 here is CASSIDRMAGEAKNIQYF. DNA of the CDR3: TGTGCCAGTAGTATAGACCGGATGGCGGGAGAAGCCAAAAACATTCAGTACTTC.

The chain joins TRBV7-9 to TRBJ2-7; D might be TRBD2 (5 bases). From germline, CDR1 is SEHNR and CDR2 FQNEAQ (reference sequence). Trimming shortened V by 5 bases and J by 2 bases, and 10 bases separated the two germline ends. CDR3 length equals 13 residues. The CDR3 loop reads CASSHAGPYEQYF. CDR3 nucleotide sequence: TGTGCCAGCAGCCACGCGGGCCCCTACGAGCAGTACTTC.

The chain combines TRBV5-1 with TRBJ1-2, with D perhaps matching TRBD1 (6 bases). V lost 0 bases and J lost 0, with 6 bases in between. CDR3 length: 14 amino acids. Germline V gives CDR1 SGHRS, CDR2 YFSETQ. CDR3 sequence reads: CASSLDRANYGYTF. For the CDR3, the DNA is TGCGCCAGCAGCTTGGACAGGGCTAACTATGGCTACACCTTC.

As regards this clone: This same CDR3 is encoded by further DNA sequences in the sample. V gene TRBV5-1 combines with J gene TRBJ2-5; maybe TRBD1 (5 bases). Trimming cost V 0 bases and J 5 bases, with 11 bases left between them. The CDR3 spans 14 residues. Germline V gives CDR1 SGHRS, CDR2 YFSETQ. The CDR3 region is CASSLGAGLETQYF. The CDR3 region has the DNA TGCGCCAGCAGCTTGGGTGCAGGGTTGGAGACCCAGTACTTC.

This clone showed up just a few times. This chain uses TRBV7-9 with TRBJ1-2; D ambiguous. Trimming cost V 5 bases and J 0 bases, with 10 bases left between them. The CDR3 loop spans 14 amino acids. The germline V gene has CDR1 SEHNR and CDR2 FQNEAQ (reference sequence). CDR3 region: CASSQNSANYGYTF. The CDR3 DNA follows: TGTGCCAGCAGCCAAAATTCAGCTAACTATGGCTACACCTTC.

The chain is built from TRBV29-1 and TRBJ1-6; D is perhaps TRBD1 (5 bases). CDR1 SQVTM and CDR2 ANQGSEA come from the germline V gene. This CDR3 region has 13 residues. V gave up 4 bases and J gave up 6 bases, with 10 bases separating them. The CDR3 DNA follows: TGCAGCGTTGGAGAAGGGGTTAATTCACCCCTCCACTTT. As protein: CSVGEGVNSPLHF.

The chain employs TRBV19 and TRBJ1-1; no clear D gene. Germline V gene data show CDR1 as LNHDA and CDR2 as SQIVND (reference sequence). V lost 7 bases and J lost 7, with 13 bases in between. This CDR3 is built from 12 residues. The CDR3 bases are TGTGCCAGTATGAATTTCATCTATGAAGCTTTCTTT. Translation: CASMNFIYEAFF.

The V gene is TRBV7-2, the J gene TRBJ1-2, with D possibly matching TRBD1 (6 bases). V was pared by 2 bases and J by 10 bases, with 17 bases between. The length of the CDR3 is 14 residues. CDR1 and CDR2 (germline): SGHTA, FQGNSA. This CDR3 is CASSLSGTRRDYTF. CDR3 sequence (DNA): TGTGCCAGCAGCTTATCTGGGACACGGCGTGACTACACCTTC.

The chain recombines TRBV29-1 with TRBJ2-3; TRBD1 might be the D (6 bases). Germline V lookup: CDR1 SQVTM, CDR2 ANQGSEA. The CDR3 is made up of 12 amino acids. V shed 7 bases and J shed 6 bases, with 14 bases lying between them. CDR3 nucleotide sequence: TGCAGCGGCCTACTAGACAGGGATACGCAGTATTTT. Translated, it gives CSGLLDRDTQYF.

The CDR3 DNA reads as TGTGCCAGCTCACCACCGGGCCTGCTCGAAAACATTCAGTACTTC. The encoded protein is CASSPPGLLENIQYF. V usage is TRBV18 and J usage is TRBJ2-4; unclear D gene. V was clipped by 0 bases and J by 5 bases, with 11 bases between them. CDR1 and CDR2 from the germline V gene are KGHSH and LQKENI. The CDR3 sequence is 15 residues long.

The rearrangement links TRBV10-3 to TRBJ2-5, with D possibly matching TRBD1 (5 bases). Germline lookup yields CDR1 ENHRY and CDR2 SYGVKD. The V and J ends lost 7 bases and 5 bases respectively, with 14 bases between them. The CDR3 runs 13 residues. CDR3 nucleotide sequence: TGTGCCATCAACGGACAATCTGGGGAGACCCAGTACTTC. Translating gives CAINGQSGETQYF.

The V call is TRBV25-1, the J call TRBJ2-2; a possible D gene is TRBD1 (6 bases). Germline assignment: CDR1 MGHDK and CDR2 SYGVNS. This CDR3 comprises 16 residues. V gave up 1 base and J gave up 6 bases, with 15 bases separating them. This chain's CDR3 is CASSESSQGWAGELFF. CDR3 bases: TGTGCCAGCAGTGAATCGTCGCAGGGGTGGGCCGGGGAGCTGTTTTTT.

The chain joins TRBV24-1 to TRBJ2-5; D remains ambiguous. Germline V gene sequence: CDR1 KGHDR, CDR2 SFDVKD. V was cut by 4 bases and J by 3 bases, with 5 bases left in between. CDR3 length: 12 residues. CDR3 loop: CATSDLKETQYF. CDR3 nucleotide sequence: TGTGCCACCAGTGACCTTAAAGAGACCCAGTACTTC.

The CDR3 nucleotides read TGTGCCACCTTAGGACTAGCGGGCTACGAGCAGTACTTC. This codes for CATLGLAGYEQYF. The chain combines TRBV18 with TRBJ2-7; 11 bases agree with TRBD2. The germline CDR1 and CDR2 sequences are KGHSH and LQKENI. There are 13 residues in the CDR3. Trimming removed 10 bases from V and 3 bases from J; junction bases left unmatched: 5.